This TCR beta chain was captured by sequencing in a study of CD8+ T cells in alopecia areata. About the research overall: Tofacitinib treatment spanned 6 to 18 months, with 6 months off drug afterward.

CDR1 is SNHLY and CDR2 is FYNNEI in the germline V gene. The CDR3 is 14 amino acids. V was cut by 2 bases and J by 3 bases, with 10 bases left in between. Treatment reported: oral pan-JAK inhibitor, 5-10 mg twice daily. Individuals with alopecia areata gave both lesional scalp punch biopsies and peripheral blood for collection. Investigators sorted PBMCs to obtain both CD4+ and CD8+ T cells. TCR sequencing used cDNA made by reverse transcription of extracted RNA. Clones were sequenced by immunoSEQ multiplex PCR, and TCRdb holds only the in-frame ones, with some missing. The sample yields over 150,000 clones, around three fifths seen once. Findings of the study overall: Amid tofacitinib therapy, many expanded lesional clones stayed present in scalp and blood.

Concerning this clone: Its cognate antigen is unknown.

This chain uses TRBV2 with TRBJ1-1; D gene unclear. This TCR came from a human donor with alopecia areata. This sample comprised CD8+ T cells sorted from blood, obtained at week 24, from a patient treated with tofacitinib. The CDR3: CASSERSGYTEAFF. The CDR3 bases are TGTGCCAGCAGTGAACGCAGCGGGTACACTGAAGCTTTCTTT.